The 27 T cell receptor beta chains given below trace back to one sample, sequenced in a study of sequential checkpoint blockade in melanoma. Indicated treatment: randomized to nivolumab then ipilimumab (arm A) or the reverse (arm B). Some clones are missing from TCRdb's copy, which holds only in-frame ones; the method was immunoSEQ multiplex PCR. The data hold around 5,000 clones, with about 78% observed a single time. The source material was CD8+ T cells sorted from blood (inferred from file names), sampled from a patient given nivolumab and ipilimumab in sequence. Receptors originate from a human donor with melanoma.

The J gene is TRBJ1-3, the V gene TRBV15, with TRBD1 as a possible D gene (6 bases). This CDR3 contains 17 residues. Looked up from germline, CDR1 is LNHNV and CDR2 is YYDKDF (reference sequence). Trimming left V 5 bases short and J 0 bases short, with 17 bases between. The CDR3 loop is CATSSPIQGFSGNTIYF. The CDR3 bases are TGTGCCACCAGCTCTCCGATACAGGGCTTCTCTGGAAACACCATATATTTT.

The chain recombines TRBV14 with TRBJ2-5; D call uncertain. The J call is in doubt because the DNA end fits TRBJ2-7 better. The CDR3 spans 11 residues. CDR1 and CDR2 (germline): SGHDN, FVKESK. The CDR3 is CASSLPYEQYF. The CDR3 nucleotides are TGTGCCAGCAGCCTCCCCTACGAGCAGTACTTC.

The rearrangement joins TRBV29-1 to TRBJ2-5, with 7 bases lining up with TRBD1. After removal of 7 bases from V and 3 bases from J, the junction contained 11 bases not matched to a gene. This CDR3 region has 14 residues. Germline V gene sequence: CDR1 SQVTM, CDR2 ANQGSEA. The CDR3 sequence is CSAVPQGVKETQYF. CDR3 DNA sequence: TGCAGCGCCGTCCCCCAGGGGGTCAAAGAGACCCAGTACTTC.

This clone was seen only a few times. The rearrangement links TRBV15 to TRBJ2-1; 12 bases align to TRBD2. Germline V gives CDR1 LNHNV, CDR2 YYDKDF (reference sequence). Trimming took 2 bases from V and 3 from J; bases not matched to a gene: 2. This CDR3 comprises 16 residues. The CDR3 DNA sequence: TGTGCCACCAGCAGAACTAGCGGGGGGAACTACAATGAGCAGTTCTTC. This codes for CATSRTSGGNYNEQFF.

The chain links TRBV15 to TRBJ2-3, with a weak D call TRBD2 (5 bases). Trimming took off 8 bases at V and 1 base at J, with 16 bases between the two ends. From germline, CDR1 is LNHNV and CDR2 YYDKDF (reference sequence). There are 15 residues in the CDR3. The CDR3 region is CATSRHPEGTDTQYF. The CDR3 DNA is TGTGCCACCTCCCGCCACCCGGAGGGCACAGATACGCAGTATTTT.

The chain links TRBV19 to TRBJ2-7; D not certain. The CDR3 length is 13 residues. With 3 bases removed from V and 2 bases from J, the gap between germline ends came to 8 bases. Germline V gene sequence: CDR1 LNHDA, CDR2 SQIVND (reference sequence). CDR3 nucleotide sequence: TGTGCCAGTAGTATGGCCACAGCCTACGAGCAGTACTTC. This translates into CASSMATAYEQYF.

The chain employs TRBV11-1 and TRBJ1-1; 10 nucleotides match TRBD1. Germline CDR1 and CDR2: SGHAT and FQDESV (reference sequence). With V trimmed by 4 bases and J by 3 bases, 5 bases remained unmatched. This CDR3 has 15 amino acids. The CDR3 sequence: CASSWGDRGYTEAFF. The DNA for the CDR3 is TGTGCCAGCAGCTGGGGGGACAGGGGTTACACTGAAGCTTTCTTT.

This clone ranks as hyperexpanded. The chain carries TRBV11-2 and TRBJ2-1; 9 positions agree with TRBD2. V gave up 1 base and J gave up 0 bases; unmatched junction bases: 7. The CDR3 spans 18 residues. Germline loops: CDR1 SGHAT, CDR2 FQNNGV. Here the CDR3 reads CASSLVFGSGGSYNEQFF. CDR3 nucleotide sequence: TGTGCCAGCAGCTTAGTTTTTGGTAGCGGGGGCTCCTACAATGAGCAGTTCTTC.

The chain combines TRBV4-3 with TRBJ2-1; 11 bases fit TRBD1. The CDR3 extends over 16 amino acids. Per the germline V gene, CDR1 is LGHNA and CDR2 is YSLEER. The J segment lost 3 bases and the V segment lost 0 bases, leaving 1 base of the junction unmatched. The CDR3 DNA sequence: TGCGCCAGCAGCCAAGATGGGACAGGGGGCTACAATGAGCAGTTCTTC. Protein product: CASSQDGTGGYNEQFF.

The chain is built from TRBV7-6 and TRBJ2-1; no clear D. The CDR3 is 13 amino acids. Germline values: CDR1 SGHVS, CDR2 FNYEAQ. Trimming removed 1 base from V and 7 bases from J, with 8 bases in between. This chain's CDR3 is CASSLGLMNEQFF. The CDR3 region has the DNA TGTGCCAGCAGCTTAGGTCTAATGAATGAGCAGTTCTTC.

This clone has more than one count but fewer than ten. The gene calls are TRBV7-9 and TRBJ2-7; D remains ambiguous. The V gene lost 5 bases and the J gene lost 1 base, with 9 bases spanning the gap. Germline CDR1 and CDR2: SEHNR and FQNEAQ (reference sequence). The CDR3 length is 13 residues. CDR3 coding DNA: TGTGCCAGCAGCCGTCATGAGTCCTACGAGCAGTACTTC. Encoded protein: CASSRHESYEQYF. The variable domain in full, with the rest retrieved from reference TRBV7-9 and TRBJ2-7, is DTGVSQNPRHKITKRGQNVTFRCDPISEHNRLYWYRQTLGQGPEFLTYFQNEAQLEKSRLLSDRFSAERPKGSFSTLEIQRTEQGDSAMYLCASSRHESYEQYFGPGTRLTVT.

The V gene is TRBV28, the J gene TRBJ2-3, with a tentative D call TRBD1 (5 bases). Trimming removed 3 bases from V and 3 bases from J, with 10 bases in between. Germline V gene sequence: CDR1 MDHEN, CDR2 SYDVKM. This CDR3 spans 14 amino acids. Here the CDR3 DNA reads TGTGCCAGCAGTTTCGTAGCAGGGACAGATACGCAGTATTTT. This sequence encodes CASSFVAGTDTQYF.

The chain uses TRBV7-9 and TRBJ2-5, with TRBD2 matching over 7 bases. The CDR3 runs 17 residues. The V gene's germline CDR1 is SEHNR and CDR2 FQNEAQ (reference sequence). Germline trimming cut 2 bases from V and 5 bases from J; bases unmatched to any gene: 14. CDR3 in DNA: TGTGCCAGCAGCTTAACTTCCTGGGGGAGGGCCCGGGAGACCCAGTACTTC. It specifies CASSLTSWGRARETQYF.

V gene TRBV7-9 combines with J gene TRBJ1-6, with a possible D match to TRBD1 (5 bases). The length of the CDR3 is 15 residues. V gave up 1 base and J gave up 7 bases, with 11 bases separating them. Germline CDR1 reads SEHNR; CDR2 reads FQNEAQ (reference sequence). Written as DNA, the CDR3 is TGTGCCAGCAGCTTAGTGGAGGGGTGGAATTCACCCCTCCACTTT. Residues: CASSLVEGWNSPLHF. The entire variable domain, with the rest obtained from reference TRBV7-9 and TRBJ1-6, is as follows: DTGVSQNPRHKITKRGQNVTFRCDPISEHNRLYWYRQTLGQGPEFLTYFQNEAQLEKSRLLSDRFSAERPKGSFSTLEIQRTEQGDSAMYLCASSLVEGWNSPLHFGNGTRLTVT.

Here the CDR3 reads CSVVGLAGDSTDTQYF. In DNA form, the CDR3 reads TGCAGCGTTGTGGGACTAGCGGGGGATAGCACAGATACGCAGTATTTT. The chain joins TRBV29-1 to TRBJ2-3; 14 positions agree with TRBD2. The CDR3 length is 16 residues. J gave up 0 bases and V 4 bases, and 3 bases lay outside the gene matches. Germline-derived CDR1 and CDR2 are SQVTM and ANQGSEA.

Written as DNA, the CDR3 is TGTGCCAGCAGTGTTCCGAGATCAGTAACAGGGGGTAATGAAAAACTGTTTTTT. Protein: CASSVPRSVTGGNEKLFF. The chain couples TRBV6-1 to TRBJ1-4; 8 nucleotides align to TRBD1. This CDR3 has 18 residues. Germline assignment: CDR1 MNHNS and CDR2 SASEGT. J was trimmed by 4 bases and V by 4 bases; bases with no gene match: 14.

This sequence joins TRBV9 and TRBJ2-1; 10 bases match TRBD1. This CDR3 spans 14 amino acids. After removal of 3 bases from V and 10 bases from J, the junction contained 7 bases not matched to a gene. From germline, CDR1 is SGDLS and CDR2 YYNGEE. CDR3 residues: CASSDPGTGDEQFF. Written as DNA, the CDR3 is TGTGCCAGCAGCGACCCCGGGACAGGGGACGAGCAGTTCTTC.

This rearrangement joins TRBV25-1 to TRBJ2-1; 9 nucleotides align to TRBD1. Germline CDR1 reads MGHDK; CDR2 reads SYGVNS. The CDR3 is made up of 14 amino acids. Trimming cost V 4 bases and J 10 bases; bases outside gene matches: 8. The CDR3: CASSVTGQGKEQFF. The DNA of the CDR3 is TGTGCCAGCAGTGTTACGGGACAGGGAAAGGAGCAGTTCTTC.

The genes are TRBV5-1 and TRBJ2-5, with TRBD2 matching 8 bases. The J call may be in error: the DNA end matches TRBJ2-7 better. Germline V gene lookup returns CDR1 SGHRS and CDR2 YFSETQ. The CDR3 has 14 residues. The CDR3 DNA sequence: TGCGCCAGCAGCTTGTCGGGACTAGCCTACGAGCAGTACTTC. Translating gives CASSLSGLAYEQYF.

The count of this clone is one. V gene TRBV7-9 combines with J gene TRBJ2-1; 9 nucleotides align to TRBD2. Trimming took 1 base from V and 6 from J; bases not matched to a gene: 4. The CDR3 runs 15 residues. Germline V CDR1 and CDR2: SEHNR, FQNEAQ (reference sequence). The CDR3: CASSLVGGGANEQFF. The CDR3 bases are TGTGCCAGCAGCTTAGTGGGCGGGGGGGCCAATGAGCAGTTCTTC.

The rearrangement uses TRBV27 and TRBJ1-1; D remains ambiguous. Germline CDR1 is MNHEY and CDR2 is SMNVEV (reference sequence). V lost 3 bases, J lost 5 bases, and 7 bases lay in between. The CDR3 is made up of 12 amino acids. CDR3 residues: CASSFGNTEAFF. Here the CDR3 DNA reads TGTGCCAGCAGTTTCGGTAATACTGAAGCTTTCTTT.

V gene TRBV30 combines with J gene TRBJ2-1; 11 nucleotides align to TRBD2. CDR1 is GTSNPN, CDR2 SVGIG, per germline (reference sequence). The CDR3 covers 17 residues. The V gene end was trimmed by 1 base and the J gene end by 3 bases; junction bases not matched to a gene: 8. CDR3 loop: CAWSGILAGDIYNEQFF. CDR3 in DNA: TGTGCCTGGAGTGGGATACTAGCGGGGGATATCTACAATGAGCAGTTCTTC.

This clone was detected only once. The rearrangement joins TRBV9 to TRBJ2-3; 8 positions agree with TRBD1. This CDR3 has 13 amino acids. CDR1 and CDR2 from the germline V gene are SGDLS and YYNGEE. J gave up 2 bases and V 8 bases, and 4 bases lay outside the gene matches. The CDR3 DNA reads TGTGCCAGTTTGGACAGGGACACAGATACGCAGTATTTT. The encoded protein is CASLDRDTDTQYF.

CDR3 in DNA: TGTGCCAGCAGTTACTTAACCGGGACAGGGTACGGCTACACCTTC. As protein: CASSYLTGTGYGYTF. This chain connects TRBV6-5 to TRBJ1-2; TRBD1 matches at 9 bases. This CDR3 contains 15 residues. V shed 1 base and J 8 bases; nucleotides not matched to a gene: 8. Per the germline V gene, CDR1 is MNHEY and CDR2 is SVGAGI.

The chain is built from TRBV5-1 and TRBJ1-4; D remains ambiguous. V lost 3 bases and J 4 bases, leaving 7 bases between the germline ends. The CDR3 is made up of 13 amino acids. CDR1 is SGHRS and CDR2 is YFSETQ in the germline V gene. Here the CDR3 DNA reads TGCGCCAGCAGCTGGGAGTATAATGAAAAACTGTTTTTT. It encodes CASSWEYNEKLFF.

The chain couples TRBV19 to TRBJ2-7, with a weak D call TRBD1 (6 bases). With 5 bases removed from V and 2 bases from J, the gap between germline ends came to 16 bases. The CDR3 extends over 15 amino acids. Germline CDR1 reads LNHDA; CDR2 reads SQIVND (reference sequence). As DNA, the CDR3 is TGTGCCAGTAGTCTACGGGACACGGTCGCCTACGAGCAGTACTTC. Translation: CASSLRDTVAYEQYF.

To note about this clone: The junction and the germline gene differ at one end; a read error may be behind it. The chain's CDR3 is CASSLGQGFRNTEAFF. The CDR3, as DNA: TGCGCCAGCAGCCTCGGACAGGGTTTCCGGAACACTGAAGCTTTCTTT. V gene TRBV5-8 combines with J gene TRBJ1-1; TRBD1 aligns across 8 bases. Germline V CDR1 and CDR2: SGHTS, YDEGEE. The CDR3 loop spans 16 amino acids.